These 14 T cell receptor beta chains originate from one sample sequenced in a study of long-term antiretroviral therapy in people with HIV. An immunoSEQ assay, version v3.0, was performed at survey level. Sequencing was performed with immunoSEQ multiplex PCR; in TCRdb, only in-frame clones are kept and a portion is missing. The sample has 30,000 to 40,000 clones; 70% to 80% are singletons. Sequenced here: unsorted PBMCs, sampled 2 years after starting antiretroviral therapy. All receptors come from a woman aged 45-60 years with HIV.

The rearrangement links TRBV10-3 to TRBJ2-1; 14 nucleotides agree with TRBD2. The CDR3 is 14 residues long. CDR1 is ENHRY, CDR2 SYGVKD, per germline. After removal of 7 bases from V and 5 bases from J, the junction contained 1 base not matched to a gene. The CDR3 DNA follows: TGTGCCATCATGACTAGCGGGGGGGACAATGAGCAGTTCTTC. Residues: CAIMTSGGDNEQFF.

V and J are TRBV11-2 and TRBJ2-3; tentatively, D is TRBD1 (5 bases). The CDR3 contains 17 residues. Germline V gives CDR1 SGHAT, CDR2 FQNNGV. V dropped 1 base and J dropped 1 base, with 15 bases sitting between them. DNA of the CDR3: TGTGCCAGCAGCTTAGGTGGGGCCGGCTGGGGCACAGATACGCAGTATTTT. It specifies CASSLGGAGWGTDTQYF.

This CDR3 is CSVEDKNTGELFF. CDR3 DNA sequence: TGCAGCGTTGAAGACAAAAACACCGGGGAGCTGTTTTTT. The rearrangement links TRBV29-1 to TRBJ2-2; D is unresolved. CDR1 is SQVTM, CDR2 ANQGSEA, per germline. The CDR3 spans 13 residues. V lost 0 bases, J lost 2 bases, and 4 bases lay in between.

CDR3 sequence: CASSQDGLVFEQYF. The CDR3 DNA reads TGTGCCAGCAGCCAAGATGGACTAGTGTTCGAGCAGTACTTC. The V gene is TRBV4-2, the J gene TRBJ2-7, with 7 nucleotides matching TRBD2. CDR1 and CDR2 (germline): LGHNA, YNFKEQ. With V trimmed by 0 bases and J by 6 bases, 5 bases remained unmatched. This CDR3 is 14 amino acids long.

This rearrangement joins TRBV30 to TRBJ1-5, with 7 bases aligning to TRBD1. This CDR3 has 13 residues. CDR1 GTSNPN and CDR2 SVGIG come from the germline V gene (reference sequence). Losses at the gene ends were 2 bases for V and 7 bases for J; bases not matched to a gene: 5. CDR3 DNA: TGTGCCTGGAGTTCAGGGGGGAGGCAGCCCCAGCATTTT. Residues: CAWSSGGRQPQHF.

The chain combines TRBV9 with TRBJ2-3; weak D call: TRBD1 (5 bases). Germline-derived CDR1 and CDR2 are SGDLS and YYNGEE. V was trimmed by 2 bases and J by 2 bases, leaving 9 bases between them. This CDR3 has 14 residues. In DNA, the CDR3 is TGTGCCAGCAGCGTGGGGCCTTACACAGATACGCAGTATTTT. Residues: CASSVGPYTDTQYF.

This chain joins TRBV5-4 and TRBJ2-6; perhaps TRBD1 as D (5 bases). The germline gives CDR1 SGHNT, CDR2 YYREEE (reference sequence). Trimming cost V 3 bases and J 1 base, with 8 bases left between them. This CDR3 contains 15 residues. CDR3: CASSSSGSGANVLTF. CDR3 sequence (DNA): TGTGCCAGCAGCTCCTCAGGGTCTGGGGCCAACGTCCTGACTTTC.

The J gene is TRBJ1-1, the V gene TRBV2; 8 nucleotides agree with TRBD1. Germline-derived CDR1 and CDR2 are SNHLY and FYNNEI. V trimming: 4 bases; J trimming: 9 bases; junction bases outside the gene matches: 7. CDR3 length: 13 residues. This chain's CDR3 is CASSVTRGRKAFF. In nucleotides, the CDR3 is TGTGCCAGCAGTGTTACCAGGGGGCGCAAAGCTTTCTTT.

The chain recombines TRBV11-1 with TRBJ2-7; a possible D gene is TRBD1 (5 bases). Trimming stripped 3 bases from V and 1 base from J, with 7 bases between. The CDR3 consists of 13 residues. Per the germline V gene, CDR1 is SGHAT and CDR2 is FQDESV (reference sequence). CDR3 nucleotides: TGTGCCAGCAGCTTCGGACAATCCTACGAGCAGTACTTC. Translated: CASSFGQSYEQYF.

The CDR3 sequence is CASSFSGGVTDTQYF. Written as DNA, the CDR3 is TGTGCCAGCAGCTTCAGCGGGGGGGTCACAGATACGCAGTATTTT. The chain carries TRBV7-3 and TRBJ2-3; 10 bases agree with TRBD2. The germline V gene has CDR1 SGHTA and CDR2 FQGTGA. This CDR3 contains 15 residues. With 3 bases clipped from V and 2 bases from J, the junction kept 2 bases outside the gene matches.

The V and J genes are TRBV9 and TRBJ1-6, with D uncertain. V was trimmed by 4 bases and J by 7 bases, leaving 15 bases between them. CDR3 length: 15 amino acids. Germline-derived CDR1 and CDR2 are SGDLS and YYNGEE. The DNA for the CDR3 is TGTGCCAGCAGCCCCATGGCAGGAAAAAATTCACCCCTCCACTTT. This encodes CASSPMAGKNSPLHF. The full variable domain, rest sourced from reference TRBV9 and TRBJ1-6, is DSGVTQTPKHLITATGQRVTLRCSPRSGDLSVYWYQQSLDQGLQFLIQYYNGEERAKGNILERFSAQQFPDLHSELNLSSLELGDSALYFCASSPMAGKNSPLHFGNGTRLTVT.

This chain connects TRBV7-9 to TRBJ2-2, with D possibly TRBD2 on 6 matching bases. The CDR3 covers 16 residues. Germline lookup yields CDR1 SEHNR and CDR2 FQNEAQ (reference sequence). V was cut by 5 bases and J by 6 bases, with 19 bases left in between. The CDR3 DNA is TGTGCCAGCAGCACGTCCCGGGACTCCTTTTCCGGGGAGCTGTTTTTT. It encodes CASSTSRDSFSGELFF.

The chain carries TRBV15 and TRBJ1-5, with a weak D call TRBD1 (6 bases). V lost 3 bases to trimming and J lost 0 bases, with 24 bases between them. Germline loops: CDR1 LNHNV, CDR2 YYDKDF (reference sequence). The CDR3 runs 20 residues. The CDR3 region has the DNA TGTGCCACCAGCAGTCCTCCGACAGGCTTTAAGGGCTATAGCAATCAGCCCCAGCATTTT. Its translation is CATSSPPTGFKGYSNQPQHF.

V and J are TRBV14 and TRBJ1-2, with 7 bases matching TRBD1. V trimming: 3 bases; J trimming: 0 bases; junction bases outside the gene matches: 4. CDR3 length: 15 amino acids. Germline-derived CDR1 and CDR2 are SGHDN and FVKESK. Here the CDR3 DNA reads TGTGCCAGCAGCCATCCGGGACAGCCTAACTATGGCTACACCTTC. It is translated as CASSHPGQPNYGYTF. The full variable domain, rest sourced from reference TRBV14 and TRBJ1-2, is EAGVTQFPSHSVIEKGQTVTLRCDPISGHDNLYWYRRVMGKEIKFLLHFVKESKQDESGMPNNRFLAERTGGTYSTLKVQPAELEDSGVYFCASSHPGQPNYGYTFGSGTRLTVV.